This is a list of T cell receptor beta chains from one sample in a study of blood T cell repertoires in COVID-19. TCRdb's table, derived via immunoSEQ multiplex PCR, lists solely in-frame clones and lacks some. Of around 150,000 clones in the sample, over 85% were seen once. The specimen sequenced was peripheral blood. The receptors were sampled from a man in his sixties with active or convalescent COVID-19. The CDR3 runs from the conserved cysteine through the conserved F or W. Each record gives: CDR3 protein, CDR3 DNA, D gene, clone size, V gene, J gene. D genes are given only for firm matches. Clone size is stated in some rows and not others, as once, few, many or a class when expanded.

CDR3: CASSTDRSNTEAFF
DNA: TGTGCCAGTAGTACAGACAGGTCGAACACTGAAGCTTTCTTT
D: .
size: .
V: TRBV19
J: TRBJ1-1

CDR3: CASSPLSLSSYEQYF
DNA: TGTGCCAGCTCACCATTAAGCTTATCCTCCTACGAGCAGTACTTC
D: .
size: .
V: TRBV18
J: TRBJ2-7

CDR3: CASSLALNTEAFF
DNA: TGCGCCAGCAGCTTGGCCTTGAACACTGAAGCTTTCTTT
D: .
size: .
V: TRBV5-1
J: TRBJ1-1

CDR3: CASSITRIGDTQYF
DNA: TGTGCCAGTAGTATCACTAGAATTGGAGATACGCAGTATTTT
D: .
size: .
V: TRBV19
J: TRBJ2-3

CDR3: CASSLARTTNEKLFF
DNA: TGCGCCAGCAGCTTGGCCAGGACAACTAATGAAAAACTGTTTTTT
D: .
size: .
V: TRBV5-1
J: TRBJ1-4

CDR3: CASSPGTSQETQYF
DNA: TGCGCCAGCAGCCCCGGGACTAGTCAAGAGACCCAGTACTTC
D: TRBD2
size: .
V: TRBV5-1
J: TRBJ2-5

CDR3: CASSLTGGGDGSPLHF
DNA: TGTGCCAGCAGCCTTACAGGGGGCGGTGATGGTTCACCCCTCCACTTT
D: TRBD1
size: .
V: TRBV5-4
J: TRBJ1-6

CDR3: CASSYSGGSSYEQYF
DNA: TGTGCCAGCAGTTACTCTGGCGGGAGCTCCTACGAGCAGTACTTC
D: TRBD2
size: .
V: TRBV6-5
J: TRBJ2-7

CDR3: CASSFGSTDTQYF
DNA: TGTGCCAGCAGCTTTGGCAGCACAGATACGCAGTATTTT
D: .
size: .
V: TRBV7-9
J: TRBJ2-3

CDR3: CASSLRGEDTEAFF
DNA: TGTGCCAGCAGCTTAAGAGGGGAGGACACTGAAGCTTTCTTT
D: .
size: .
V: TRBV11-2
J: TRBJ1-1

CDR3: CATSRGLGGTGELFF
DNA: TGTGCCACCAGCAGAGGCCTAGGCGGCACCGGGGAGCTGTTTTTT
D: .
size: .
V: TRBV15
J: TRBJ2-2

CDR3: CASSQDYGNSGNTIYF
DNA: TGTGCCAGCAGCCAAGATTACGGGAACTCTGGAAACACCATATATTTT
D: .
size: .
V: TRBV4-2
J: TRBJ1-3

CDR3: CASSLYGGEGANVLTF
DNA: TGTGCCAGCAGCCTTTACGGGGGAGAGGGGGCCAACGTCCTGACTTTC
D: .
size: .
V: TRBV7-9
J: TRBJ2-6

CDR3: CSVSSDTQYF
DNA: TGCAGCGTTTCCTCAGATACGCAGTATTTT
D: .
size: .
V: TRBV29-1
J: TRBJ2-3

CDR3: CASSPRTGSPYEQYF
DNA: TGTGCCAGCTCACCGAGGACAGGTAGCCCCTACGAGCAGTACTTC
D: TRBD1
size: .
V: TRBV18
J: TRBJ2-7

CDR3: CASSPQGRGGETQYF
DNA: TGTGCCAGCTCACCACAAGGACGGGGTGGAGAGACCCAGTACTTC
D: .
size: once
V: TRBV18
J: TRBJ2-5

CDR3: CAWKLASHGYTF
DNA: TGTGCCTGGAAATTGGCTTCACATGGCTACACCTTC
D: .
size: .
V: TRBV30
J: TRBJ1-2

CDR3: CASSQDDRPSSYEQYF
DNA: TGTGCCAGCAGCCAAGATGACAGGCCGAGCTCCTACGAGCAGTACTTC
D: .
size: .
V: TRBV3-1/TRBV3-2
J: TRBJ2-7

CDR3: CASSRQGHQPQHF
DNA: TGTGCCAGCAGCCGACAGGGACATCAGCCCCAGCATTTT
D: TRBD1
size: .
V: TRBV7-2
J: TRBJ1-5

CDR3: CASSYDRVNQPQHF
DNA: TGTGCCAGCAGCTACGACAGGGTCAATCAGCCCCAGCATTTT
D: TRBD1
size: .
V: TRBV7-9
J: TRBJ1-5

CDR3: CASSLVPVAVQETQYF
DNA: TGTGCCAGCAGCTTAGTTCCCGTCGCGGTCCAAGAGACCCAGTACTTC
D: .
size: .
V: TRBV11-2
J: TRBJ2-5

CDR3: CATSRERTGGTNSPLHF
DNA: TGTGCCACCAGCAGAGAAAGGACAGGGGGTACAAATTCACCCCTCCACTTT
D: TRBD1
size: .
V: TRBV15
J: TRBJ1-6

CDR3: CASSYGREGETQYF
DNA: TGTGCCAGCAGTTACGGCAGGGAGGGAGAGACCCAGTACTTC
D: TRBD2
size: .
V: TRBV6-5
J: TRBJ2-5

CDR3: CASSLVGSNVEQFF
DNA: TGTGCCAGCAGCTTAGTCGGGAGCAATGTTGAGCAGTTCTTC
D: .
size: .
V: TRBV7-2
J: TRBJ2-1

CDR3: CASTLQDGYYGYTF
DNA: TGTGCCAGCACGCTACAGGACGGATACTATGGCTACACCTTC
D: .
size: .
V: TRBV2
J: TRBJ1-2